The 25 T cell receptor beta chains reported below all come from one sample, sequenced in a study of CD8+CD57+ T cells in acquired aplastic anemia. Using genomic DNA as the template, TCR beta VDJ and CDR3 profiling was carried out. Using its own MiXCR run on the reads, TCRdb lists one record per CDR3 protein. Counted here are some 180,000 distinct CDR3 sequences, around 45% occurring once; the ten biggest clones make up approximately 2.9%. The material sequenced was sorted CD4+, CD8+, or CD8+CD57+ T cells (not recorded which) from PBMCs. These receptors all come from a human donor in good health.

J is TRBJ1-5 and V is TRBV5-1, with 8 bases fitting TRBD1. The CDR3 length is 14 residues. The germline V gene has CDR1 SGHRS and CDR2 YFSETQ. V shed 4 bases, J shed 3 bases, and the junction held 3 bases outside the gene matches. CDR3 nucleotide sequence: TGCGCCAGCAGCCCGGGACAGGCCAATCAGCCCCAGCATTTT. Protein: CASSPGQANQPQHF.

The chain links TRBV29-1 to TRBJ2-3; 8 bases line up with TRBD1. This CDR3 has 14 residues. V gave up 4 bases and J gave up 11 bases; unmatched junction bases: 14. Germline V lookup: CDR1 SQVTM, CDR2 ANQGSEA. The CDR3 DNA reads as TGCAGCGTTGCAGACAGGGGAATCACCTACGAGCAGTATTTT. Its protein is CSVADRGITYEQYF.

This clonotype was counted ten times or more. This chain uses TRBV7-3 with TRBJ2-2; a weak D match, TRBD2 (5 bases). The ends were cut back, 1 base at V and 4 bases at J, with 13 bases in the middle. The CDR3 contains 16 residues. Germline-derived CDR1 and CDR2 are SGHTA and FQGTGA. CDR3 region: CASSLKRVQSTGELFF. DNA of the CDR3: TGTGCCAGCAGCTTAAAGAGGGTACAGAGCACCGGGGAGCTGTTTTTT.

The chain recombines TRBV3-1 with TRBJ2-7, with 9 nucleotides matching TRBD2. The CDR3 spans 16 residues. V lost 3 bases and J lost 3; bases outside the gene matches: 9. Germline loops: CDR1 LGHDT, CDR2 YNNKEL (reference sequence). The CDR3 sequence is CASSHPGLASRYEQYF. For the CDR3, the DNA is TGTGCCAGCAGCCACCCAGGACTAGCGAGTCGCTACGAGCAGTACTTC.

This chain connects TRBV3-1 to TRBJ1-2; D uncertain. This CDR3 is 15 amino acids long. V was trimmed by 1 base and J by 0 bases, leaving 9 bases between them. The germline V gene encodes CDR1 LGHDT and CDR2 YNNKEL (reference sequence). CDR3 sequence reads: CASSQAAAANYGYTF. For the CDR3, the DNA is TGTGCCAGCAGCCAAGCGGCAGCTGCTAACTATGGCTACACCTTC.

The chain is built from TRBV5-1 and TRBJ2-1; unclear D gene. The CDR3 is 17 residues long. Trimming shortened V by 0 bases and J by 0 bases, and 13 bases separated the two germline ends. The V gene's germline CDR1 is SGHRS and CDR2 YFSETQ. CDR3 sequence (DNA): TGCGCCAGCAGCTTGGTTATGGCGGTAAGCTCCTACAATGAGCAGTTCTTC. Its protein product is CASSLVMAVSSYNEQFF.

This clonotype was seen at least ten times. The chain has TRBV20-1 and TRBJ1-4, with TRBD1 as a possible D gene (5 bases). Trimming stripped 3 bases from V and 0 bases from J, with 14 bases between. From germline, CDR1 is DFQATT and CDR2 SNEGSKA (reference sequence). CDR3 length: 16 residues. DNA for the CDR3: TGCAGTGCTAGCAGGGACCTTAGTGCAACTAATGAAAAACTGTTTTTT. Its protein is CSASRDLSATNEKLFF.

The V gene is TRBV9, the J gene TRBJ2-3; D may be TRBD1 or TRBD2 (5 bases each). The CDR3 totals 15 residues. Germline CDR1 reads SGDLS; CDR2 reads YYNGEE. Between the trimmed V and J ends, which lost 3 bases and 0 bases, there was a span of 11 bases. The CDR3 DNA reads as TGTGCCAGCAGCGGATCGGGGCGGAGCACAGATACGCAGTATTTT. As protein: CASSGSGRSTDTQYF.

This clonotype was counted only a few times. The DNA for the CDR3 is TGTGCCACCAGCCAACAGGACACAGATACGCAGTATTTT. It specifies CATSQQDTDTQYF. The chain links TRBV15 to TRBJ2-3; D perhaps matches TRBD1 (5 bases). CDR1 is LNHNV and CDR2 is YYDKDF in the germline V gene (reference sequence). There are 13 residues in the CDR3. The germline V and J ends were trimmed by 5 bases and 2 bases, with 8 bases remaining between them.

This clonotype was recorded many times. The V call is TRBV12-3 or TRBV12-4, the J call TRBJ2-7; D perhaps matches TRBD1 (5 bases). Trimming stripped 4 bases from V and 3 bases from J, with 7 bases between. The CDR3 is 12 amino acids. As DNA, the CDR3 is TGTGCCAGCAGTTACACAGGCTACGAGCAGTACTTC. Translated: CASSYTGYEQYF.

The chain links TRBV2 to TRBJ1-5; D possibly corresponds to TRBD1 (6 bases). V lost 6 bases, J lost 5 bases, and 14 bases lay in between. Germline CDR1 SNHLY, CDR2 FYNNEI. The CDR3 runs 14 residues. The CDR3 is CASRQGREDQPQHF. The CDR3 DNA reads TGTGCCAGCAGACAGGGCCGCGAGGATCAGCCCCAGCATTTT. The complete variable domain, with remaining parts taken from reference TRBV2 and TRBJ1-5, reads EPEVTQTPSHQVTQMGQEVILRCVPISNHLYFYWYRQILGQKVEFLVSFYNNEISEKSEIFDDQFSVERPDGSNFTLKIRSTKLEDSAMYFCASRQGREDQPQHFGDGTRLSIL.

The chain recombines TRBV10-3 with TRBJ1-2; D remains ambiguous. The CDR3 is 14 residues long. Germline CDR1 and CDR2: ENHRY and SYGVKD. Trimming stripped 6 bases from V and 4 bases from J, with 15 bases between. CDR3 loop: CAISEGRGTYGYTF. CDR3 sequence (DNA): TGTGCCATCAGCGAGGGCCGGGGAACCTATGGCTACACCTTC.

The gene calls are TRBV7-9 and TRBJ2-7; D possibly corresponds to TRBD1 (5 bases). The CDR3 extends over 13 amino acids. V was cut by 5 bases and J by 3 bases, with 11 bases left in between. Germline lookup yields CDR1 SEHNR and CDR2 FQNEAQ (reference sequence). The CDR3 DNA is TGTGCCAGCAGCGCCGACGACAGCTACGAGCAGTACTTC. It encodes CASSADDSYEQYF.

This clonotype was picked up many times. CDR3 loop: CASSPLSGATDTQYF. CDR3 nucleotide sequence: TGTGCCAGCAGCCCCCTTAGCGGGGCGACAGATACGCAGTATTTT. The chain has TRBV6-4 and TRBJ2-3; 8 bases are a match to TRBD2. This CDR3 is built from 15 residues. From germline, CDR1 is MRHNA and CDR2 SNTAGT. The V and J ends lost 6 bases and 3 bases, in that order; junction bases with no gene match: 8.

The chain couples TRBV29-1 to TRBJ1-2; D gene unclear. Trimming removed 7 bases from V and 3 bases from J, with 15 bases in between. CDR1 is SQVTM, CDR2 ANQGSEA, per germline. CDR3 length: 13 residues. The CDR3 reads CSGKSGSDYGYTF. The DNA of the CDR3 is TGCAGCGGAAAAAGCGGGTCGGACTATGGCTACACCTTC.

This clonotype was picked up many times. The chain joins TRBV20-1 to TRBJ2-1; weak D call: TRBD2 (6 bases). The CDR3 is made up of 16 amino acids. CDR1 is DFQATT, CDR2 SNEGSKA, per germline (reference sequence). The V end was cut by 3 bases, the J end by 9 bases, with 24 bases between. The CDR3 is CSARRYGWEVVGEQFF. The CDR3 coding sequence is TGCAGTGCTAGGCGTTACGGATGGGAGGTGGTCGGTGAGCAGTTCTTC.

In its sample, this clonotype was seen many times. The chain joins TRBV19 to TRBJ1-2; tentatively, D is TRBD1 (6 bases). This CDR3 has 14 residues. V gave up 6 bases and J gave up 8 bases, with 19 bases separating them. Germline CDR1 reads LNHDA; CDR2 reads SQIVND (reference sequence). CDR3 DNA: TGTGCCAGTAGAGTACGGACAGCCGACCGGGGCTACACCTTC. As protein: CASRVRTADRGYTF.

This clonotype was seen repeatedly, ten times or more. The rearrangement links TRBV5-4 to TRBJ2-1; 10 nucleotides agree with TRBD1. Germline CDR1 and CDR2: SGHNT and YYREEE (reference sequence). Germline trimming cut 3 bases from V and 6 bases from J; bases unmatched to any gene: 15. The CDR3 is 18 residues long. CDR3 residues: CASSSPPLRQGAGNEQFF. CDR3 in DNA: TGTGCCAGCAGCTCCCCCCCTCTAAGACAGGGGGCCGGCAATGAGCAGTTCTTC.

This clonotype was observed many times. The CDR3 reads CASSQYLAEGTDTQYF. The CDR3, as DNA: TGTGCCAGCAGCCAATATCTAGCGGAGGGCACAGATACGCAGTATTTT. V usage is TRBV16 and J usage is TRBJ2-3; TRBD2 matches at 7 bases. With 1 base clipped from V and 1 base from J, the junction kept 5 bases outside the gene matches. CDR1 and CDR2 (germline): KGHSY, FQNENV. The CDR3 is 16 amino acids.

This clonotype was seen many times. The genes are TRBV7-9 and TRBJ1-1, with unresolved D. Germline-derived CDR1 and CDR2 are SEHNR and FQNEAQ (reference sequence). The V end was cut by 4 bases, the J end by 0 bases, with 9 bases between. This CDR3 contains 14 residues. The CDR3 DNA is TGTGCCAGCAGCTCGGGCAGGATGAACACTGAAGCTTTCTTT. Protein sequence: CASSSGRMNTEAFF.

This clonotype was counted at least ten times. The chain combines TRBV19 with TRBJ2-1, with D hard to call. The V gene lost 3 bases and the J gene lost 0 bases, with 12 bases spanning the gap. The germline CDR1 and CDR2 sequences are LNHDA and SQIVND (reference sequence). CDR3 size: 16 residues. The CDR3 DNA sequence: TGTGCCAGTAGTATGGACCGTAGGAACTCCTACAATGAGCAGTTCTTC. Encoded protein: CASSMDRRNSYNEQFF.

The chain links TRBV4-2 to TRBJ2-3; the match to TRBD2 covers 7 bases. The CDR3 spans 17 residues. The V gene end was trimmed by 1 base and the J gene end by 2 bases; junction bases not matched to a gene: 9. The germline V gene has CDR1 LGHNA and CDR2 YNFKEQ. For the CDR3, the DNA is TGTGCCAGCAGCCAAGGGGGGGGGACTTCGTACACAGATACGCAGTATTTT. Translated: CASSQGGGTSYTDTQYF.

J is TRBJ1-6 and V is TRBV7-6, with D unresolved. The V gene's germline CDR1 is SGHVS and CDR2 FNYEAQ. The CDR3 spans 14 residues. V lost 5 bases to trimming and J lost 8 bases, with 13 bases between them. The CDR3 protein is CASSAGGSHSPLHF. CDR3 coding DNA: TGTGCCAGCAGCGCGGGCGGCAGCCATTCACCCCTCCACTTT.

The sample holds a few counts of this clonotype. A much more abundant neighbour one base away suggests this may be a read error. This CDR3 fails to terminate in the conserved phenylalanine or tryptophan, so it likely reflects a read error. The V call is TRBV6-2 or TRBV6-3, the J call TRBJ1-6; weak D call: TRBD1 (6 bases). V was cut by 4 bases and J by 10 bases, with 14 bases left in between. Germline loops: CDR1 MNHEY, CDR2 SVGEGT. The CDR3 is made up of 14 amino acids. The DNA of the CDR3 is TGTGCCAGCAGTTGGACACAGGGTGGCTCACCCCTCCACCTT. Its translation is CASSWTQGGSPLHL.

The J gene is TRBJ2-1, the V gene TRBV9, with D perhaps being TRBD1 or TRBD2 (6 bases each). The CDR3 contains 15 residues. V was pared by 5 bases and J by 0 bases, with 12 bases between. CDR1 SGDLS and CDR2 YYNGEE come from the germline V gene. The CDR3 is CASSGGPSSYNEQFF. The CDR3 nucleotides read TGTGCCAGCAGTGGGGGGCCAAGCTCCTACAATGAGCAGTTCTTC.